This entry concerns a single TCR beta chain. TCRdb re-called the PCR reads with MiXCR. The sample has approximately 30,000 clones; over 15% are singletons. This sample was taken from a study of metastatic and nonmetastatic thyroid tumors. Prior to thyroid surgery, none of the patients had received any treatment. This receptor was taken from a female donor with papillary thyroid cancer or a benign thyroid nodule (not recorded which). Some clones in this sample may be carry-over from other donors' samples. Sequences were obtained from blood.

CDR3 DNA sequence: TGTGCCAGCGCTTCCCGGCTAGCGGGAGGCTACGAGCAGTACTTC. Protein product: CASASRLAGGYEQYF. J is TRBJ2-7 and V is TRBV28, with 11 nucleotides matching TRBD2. Germline assignment: CDR1 MDHEN and CDR2 SYDVKM. The CDR3 contains 15 residues. V was pared by 8 bases and J by 3 bases, with 9 bases of the junction left unmatched.